The clone carrying this T cell receptor beta chain turned up a few times. The antigen is undetermined. The CDR3 is 15 residues long. The germline V and J ends were trimmed by 6 bases and 0 bases, with 14 bases remaining between them. The data are from a study of blood T cells in healthy people across ages. Across the whole study: T cells yielded about one barcoded beta molecule per two cells through template switching.

Study-wide findings and caveats: When set beside aged donors, long-lived donors presented more naive CD4+ cells and higher diversity.

Collection of roughly 9.6 milliliters of peripheral blood was performed for each donor. Alongside a J-beta primer mix, a sample-barcoded 5' primer served in a second PCR lasting roughly 7 to 11 cycles. Every sample returned 2.5 million or more CDR3-containing paired-end reads. TCRdb processed the 5' RACE reads anew with MiXCR; each CDR3 protein has one entry. The sample shows 1 million to 1.2 million distinct CDR3 sequences, 35% to 40% of them seen only once. Sequenced material: blood. This sequence was found in a man aged 18 to 29 in good health. This chain links TRBV12-3 or TRBV12-4 with TRBJ2-5; D is tentatively TRBD1 or TRBD2 (6 bases each). The DNA for the CDR3 is TGTGCCAGCAGCCCGGAGGGGGGATACCAAGAGACCCAGTACTTC. Protein product: CASSPEGGYQETQYF.